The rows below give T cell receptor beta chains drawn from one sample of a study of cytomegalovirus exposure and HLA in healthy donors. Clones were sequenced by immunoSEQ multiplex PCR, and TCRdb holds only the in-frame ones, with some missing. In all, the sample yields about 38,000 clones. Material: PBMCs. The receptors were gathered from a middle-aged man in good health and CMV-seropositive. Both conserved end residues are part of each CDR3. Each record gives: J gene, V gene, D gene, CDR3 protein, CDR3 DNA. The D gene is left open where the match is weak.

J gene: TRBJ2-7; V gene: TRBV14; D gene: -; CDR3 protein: CASSQAWGGRGSEQYF; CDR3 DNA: TGTGCCAGCAGCCAAGCATGGGGGGGCAGGGGATCCGAGCAGTACTTC
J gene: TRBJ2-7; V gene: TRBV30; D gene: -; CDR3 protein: CAWSVLRQYEQYF; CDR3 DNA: TGTGCCTGGAGTGTACTCCGACAGTACGAGCAGTACTTC
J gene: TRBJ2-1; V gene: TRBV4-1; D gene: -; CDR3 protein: CASSQDRGPRGDEQFF; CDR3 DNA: TGCGCCAGCAGCCAAGATAGGGGCCCTAGGGGCGATGAGCAGTTCTTC
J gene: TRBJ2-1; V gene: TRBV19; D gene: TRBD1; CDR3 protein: CASSSFSGQDFNEQFF; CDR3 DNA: TGTGCCAGTAGCTCCTTCTCGGGACAGGATTTCAATGAGCAGTTCTTC
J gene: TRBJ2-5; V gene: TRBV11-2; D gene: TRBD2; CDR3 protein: CASSFSGGAVYF; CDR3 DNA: TGTGCCAGCAGCTTTAGCGGGGGGGCGGTGTACTTC
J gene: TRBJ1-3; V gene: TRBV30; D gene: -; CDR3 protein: CAWSPLDISGNTIYF; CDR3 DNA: TGTGCCTGGAGTCCCTTGGACATCTCTGGAAACACCATATATTTT
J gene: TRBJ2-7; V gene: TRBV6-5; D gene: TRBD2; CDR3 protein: CASSRPAGGLEQYF; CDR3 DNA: TGTGCCAGCAGTCGTCCCGCGGGGGGCCTCGAGCAGTACTTC
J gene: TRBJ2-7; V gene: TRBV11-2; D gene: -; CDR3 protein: CASSPSGGTYEQYF; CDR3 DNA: TGTGCCAGCAGCCCAAGTGGAGGGACCTACGAGCAGTACTTC
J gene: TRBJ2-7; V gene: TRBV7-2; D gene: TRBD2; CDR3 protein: CASSFRTSGTNEQYF; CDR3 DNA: TGTGCCAGCAGCTTTCGTACTAGCGGGACCAACGAGCAGTACTTC
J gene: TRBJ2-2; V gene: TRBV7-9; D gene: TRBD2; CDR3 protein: CASSFSGLGTGELFF; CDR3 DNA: TGTGCCAGCAGCTTTTCGGGACTAGGCACCGGGGAGCTGTTTTTT
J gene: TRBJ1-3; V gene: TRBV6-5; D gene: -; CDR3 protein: CASSLAAAFGNTIYF; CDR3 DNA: TGTGCCAGCAGTCTCGCAGCGGCTTTTGGAAACACCATATATTTT
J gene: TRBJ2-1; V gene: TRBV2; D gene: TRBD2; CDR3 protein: CASTTSGQGNEQFF; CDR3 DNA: TGTGCCAGCACGACTAGCGGGCAAGGGAATGAGCAGTTCTTC
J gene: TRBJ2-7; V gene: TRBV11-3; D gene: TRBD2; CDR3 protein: CASSAGTSVFGQYF; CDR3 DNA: TGTGCCAGCAGCGCCGGGACTAGTGTTTTCGGGCAGTACTTC
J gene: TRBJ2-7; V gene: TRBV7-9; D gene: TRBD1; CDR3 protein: CATTQDRGVYEQYF; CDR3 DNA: TGTGCCACCACCCAGGACAGGGGCGTTTACGAGCAGTACTTC
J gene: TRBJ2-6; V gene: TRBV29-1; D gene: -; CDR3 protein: CSVEDRGGGRANVLTF; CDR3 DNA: TGCAGCGTTGAAGATAGGGGGGGAGGTAGGGCCAACGTCCTGACTTTC
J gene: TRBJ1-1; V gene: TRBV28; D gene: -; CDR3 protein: CASSQRGTEAFF; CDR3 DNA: TGTGCCAGCAGTCAAAGGGGCACTGAAGCTTTCTTT
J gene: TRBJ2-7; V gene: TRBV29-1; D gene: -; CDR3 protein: CSVDRGVAGGLEQYF; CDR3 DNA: TGCAGCGTTGATAGGGGGGTGGCAGGGGGACTCGAGCAGTACTTC
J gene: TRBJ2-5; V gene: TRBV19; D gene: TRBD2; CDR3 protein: CASRTSGRETQYF; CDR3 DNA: TGTGCCAGTAGGACTAGCGGGAGAGAGACCCAGTACTTC
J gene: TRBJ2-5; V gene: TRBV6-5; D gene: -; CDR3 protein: CAGRPDSALQETQYF; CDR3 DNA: TGTGCCGGCAGACCCGACAGCGCCCTCCAAGAGACCCAGTACTTC
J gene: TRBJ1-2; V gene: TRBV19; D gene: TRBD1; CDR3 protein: CASSIGQGVDGYTF; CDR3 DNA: TGTGCCAGTAGTATCGGACAGGGAGTTGATGGCTACACCTTC
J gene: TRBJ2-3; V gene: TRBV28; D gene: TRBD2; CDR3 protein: CASSLYAGVADTQYF; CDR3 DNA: TGTGCCAGCAGTTTATATGCGGGAGTGGCAGATACGCAGTATTTT
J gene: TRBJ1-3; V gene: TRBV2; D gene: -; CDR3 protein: CASSETRLRQAGNTIYF; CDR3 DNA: TGTGCCAGCAGTGAGACAAGATTGCGACAGGCTGGAAACACCATATATTTT
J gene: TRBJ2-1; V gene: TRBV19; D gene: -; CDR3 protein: CASSPRGGGRSYNEQFF; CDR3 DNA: TGTGCCAGTAGTCCCCGAGGAGGGGGCCGCTCCTACAATGAGCAGTTCTTC
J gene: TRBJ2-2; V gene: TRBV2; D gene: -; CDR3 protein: CASSGQLLSTGELFF; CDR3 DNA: TGTGCCAGCAGTGGACAGTTGTTAAGCACCGGGGAGCTGTTTTTT
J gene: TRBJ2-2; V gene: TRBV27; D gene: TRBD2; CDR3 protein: CASSLSLAGVGELFF; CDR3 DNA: TGTGCCAGCAGTTTATCGTTAGCGGGAGTCGGGGAGCTGTTTTTT